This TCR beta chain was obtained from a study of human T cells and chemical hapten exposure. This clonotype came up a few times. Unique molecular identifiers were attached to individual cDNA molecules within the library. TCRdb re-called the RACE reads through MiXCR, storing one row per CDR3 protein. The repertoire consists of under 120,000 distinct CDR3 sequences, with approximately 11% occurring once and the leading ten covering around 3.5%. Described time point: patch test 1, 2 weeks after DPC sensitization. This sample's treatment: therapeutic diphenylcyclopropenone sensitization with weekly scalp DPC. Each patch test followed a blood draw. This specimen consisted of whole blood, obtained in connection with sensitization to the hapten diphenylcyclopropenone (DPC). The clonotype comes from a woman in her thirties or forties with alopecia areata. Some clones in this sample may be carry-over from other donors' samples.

The CDR3 loop reads CASSAGPNEKLFF. DNA for the CDR3: TGTGCCAGCAGTGCAGGACCAAATGAAAAACTGTTTTTT. The V and J genes are TRBV6-5 and TRBJ1-4, with D uncertain. This CDR3 comprises 13 residues. CDR1 is MNHEY and CDR2 is SVGAGI in the germline V gene. V gave up 5 bases and J gave up 5 bases, with 9 bases separating them.